Each of the 18 T cell receptor beta chains below was sequenced from the same sample in a study of shared clonotypes between healthy human individuals. Sequencing was performed with immunoSEQ multiplex PCR; in TCRdb, only in-frame clones are kept and a portion is missing. The table includes some 2 million clones, 90% to 95% detected once. Sequencing was performed on naive CD4+ T cells sorted from blood. Stated subset: CD45RA+ positively selected. The receptors originated from a man younger than 35 in good health.

As for this clone: Other DNA sequences within the sample encode an identical CDR3. This chain connects TRBV30 to TRBJ1-2; unclear D gene. The CDR3 runs 12 residues. V was trimmed by 0 bases and J by 0 bases, leaving 2 bases between them. Germline V CDR1 and CDR2: GTSNPN, SVGIG (reference sequence). Here the CDR3 DNA reads TGTGCCTGGAGTGTTACTAACTATGGCTACACCTTC. Translated: CAWSVTNYGYTF.

The chain couples TRBV2 to TRBJ2-2; 10 bases align to TRBD1. This CDR3 contains 15 residues. V shed 8 bases, J shed 4 bases, and the junction held 7 bases outside the gene matches. CDR1 SNHLY and CDR2 FYNNEI come from the germline V gene. CDR3 sequence reads: CASHRDRGVTGELFF. The CDR3, as DNA: TGTGCCAGCCACCGGGACAGGGGCGTCACCGGGGAGCTGTTTTTT.

V usage is TRBV2 and J usage is TRBJ1-5; D is possibly TRBD1 (5 bases). Germline V gene data show CDR1 as SNHLY and CDR2 as FYNNEI. This CDR3 is 18 amino acids long. Trimming removed 1 base at V and 4 bases at J, with 20 bases between. The CDR3: CASSEERGLVLRNQPQHF. The CDR3 nucleotides read TGTGCCAGCAGTGAAGAAAGGGGATTGGTTTTGCGTAATCAGCCCCAGCATTTT.

This clone was recorded only once. The chain is built from TRBV4-1 and TRBJ2-1; 13 bases are a match to TRBD2. V trimming: 3 bases; J trimming: 2 bases; junction bases outside the gene matches: 1. CDR1 and CDR2 (germline): MGHRA, YSYEKL. The CDR3 has 16 amino acids. The chain's CDR3 is CASSQTSGRTYNEQFF. The CDR3 nucleotides read TGCGCCAGCAGCCAGACTAGCGGGAGGACCTACAATGAGCAGTTCTTC.

V usage is TRBV7-9 and J usage is TRBJ2-2, with D possibly being TRBD2 (6 bases). Germline CDR1 is SEHNR and CDR2 is FQNEAQ (reference sequence). The CDR3 sequence is 17 residues long. V was clipped by 10 bases and J by 6 bases, with 27 bases between them. The CDR3 is CATKDSRPISGAGELFF. CDR3 bases: TGTGCCACCAAAGACAGTAGGCCGATTTCGGGGGCCGGGGAGCTGTTTTTT.

The V gene is TRBV7-2, the J gene TRBJ1-2; D might be TRBD1 (6 bases). The CDR3 is 14 residues long. Trimming took off 6 bases at V and 4 bases at J, with 15 bases between the two ends. The V gene's germline CDR1 is SGHTA and CDR2 FQGNSA. CDR3 sequence reads: CASRVGGASYGYTF. In nucleotides, the CDR3 is TGTGCCAGCAGGGTGGGGGGCGCCAGCTATGGCTACACCTTC.

The chain carries TRBV11-3 and TRBJ2-1; 12 bases are shared with TRBD2. Germline CDR1 SGHNT, CDR2 YENEEA. V lost 5 bases to trimming and J lost 7 bases; unmatched junction nucleotides: 9. This CDR3 is 16 amino acids long. This CDR3 reads CASSVTSGGLRNEQFF. DNA of the CDR3: TGTGCCAGCAGCGTGACTAGCGGGGGTCTCCGGAATGAGCAGTTCTTC.

This clone was detected once. The chain couples TRBV4-3 to TRBJ1-4, with D uncertain. V lost 4 bases and J lost 0, with 12 bases in between. Germline loops: CDR1 LGHNA, CDR2 YSLEER. The CDR3 totals 16 residues. The CDR3 region is CASSRYQSSTNEKLFF. CDR3 DNA sequence: TGCGCCAGCAGCCGCTATCAAAGCTCAACTAATGAAAAACTGTTTTTT.

As concerns this clone: Other DNA variants within this sample encode the same CDR3. The CDR3 loop is CASSPRAGGEETQYF. CDR3 in DNA: TGTGCCAGCTCACCCCGGGCGGGGGGGGAAGAGACCCAGTACTTC. The chain employs TRBV18 and TRBJ2-5, with TRBD2 matching over 9 bases. Germline loops: CDR1 KGHSH, CDR2 LQKENI. The junction had 5 bases not matched to a gene; V was cut back by 3 bases and J by 3 bases. The length of the CDR3 is 15 residues.

This chain links TRBV5-6 with TRBJ1-1, with D hard to call. The CDR3 covers 15 residues. V was trimmed by 6 bases and J by 3 bases, leaving 18 bases between them. Looked up from germline, CDR1 is SGHDT and CDR2 is YYEEEE. The CDR3 region has the DNA TGTGCCAGCACCTTACTGGGGTTAGGATACACTGAAGCTTTCTTT. Translating gives CASTLLGLGYTEAFF.

The CDR3 DNA is TGTGCCAGCAGTTTAATGGACAGGGTCAGCTACACCTTC. Translation: CASSLMDRVSYTF. The chain has TRBV6-5 and TRBJ1-2, with 8 nucleotides matching TRBD1. Looked up from germline, CDR1 is MNHEY and CDR2 is SVGAGI. J lost 9 bases, V lost 4 bases, and 7 bases had no gene match. The CDR3 is 13 residues long.

The chain has TRBV4-3 and TRBJ1-2, with D possibly matching TRBD1 (5 bases). CDR1 LGHNA and CDR2 YSLEER come from the germline V gene. This CDR3 contains 15 residues. V shed 0 bases and J shed 4 bases, with 12 bases lying between them. DNA of the CDR3: TGCGCCAGCAGCCAAGATCTAGGGGATAGCTATGGCTACACCTTC. Protein: CASSQDLGDSYGYTF.

This sequence joins TRBV19 and TRBJ1-5; 10 bases map to TRBD1. This CDR3 is built from 15 residues. CDR1 is LNHDA and CDR2 is SQIVND in the germline V gene (reference sequence). After removal of 7 bases from V and 7 bases from J, the junction contained 10 bases not matched to a gene. CDR3 sequence reads: CASTPTGGAWQPQHF. CDR3 nucleotide sequence: TGTGCCAGTACCCCGACAGGGGGCGCATGGCAGCCCCAGCATTTT.

The chain has TRBV2 and TRBJ2-4, with 9 bases aligning to TRBD1. Germline CDR1 and CDR2: SNHLY and FYNNEI. The CDR3 totals 16 residues. V lost 1 base and J lost 1; bases outside the gene matches: 2. The CDR3 loop is CASSEVGQGAKNIQYF. The CDR3 DNA reads TGTGCCAGCAGTGAAGTCGGACAGGGGGCCAAAAACATTCAGTACTTC.

The genes are TRBV2 and TRBJ2-6, with D unclear. CDR1 is SNHLY and CDR2 is FYNNEI in the germline V gene. Trimming shortened V by 0 bases and J by 2 bases, and 8 bases separated the two germline ends. This CDR3 spans 16 amino acids. CDR3 sequence: CASSEAPGAGANVLTF. The CDR3 DNA reads as TGTGCCAGCAGTGAAGCCCCCGGAGCTGGGGCCAACGTCCTGACTTTC.

This rearrangement joins TRBV21-1 to TRBJ2-7; the table assigns TRBD1, which was not confirmed against the DNA. TRBV21-1 is recorded as a pseudogene. This CDR3 region has 15 residues. CDR3 sequence: CASSKVRGTFYEQYF. Here the CDR3 DNA reads TGTGCCAGCAGCAAGGTCAGGGGGACATTCTACGAGCAGTACTTC.

The chain uses TRBV6-5 and TRBJ2-1; 7 nucleotides match TRBD2. The CDR3 has 15 amino acids. Looked up from germline, CDR1 is MNHEY and CDR2 is SVGAGI. The V segment lost 5 bases and the J segment 10 bases; nucleotides outside the gene matches: 14. CDR3: CASSTGGERYREQFF. CDR3 in DNA: TGTGCCAGCAGTACTGGGGGGGAGAGGTATAGGGAGCAGTTCTTC.

The gene calls are TRBV27 and TRBJ1-2; TRBD1 agrees at 7 bases. V shed 5 bases and J 4 bases; nucleotides not matched to a gene: 7. The CDR3 is made up of 14 amino acids. Germline lookup yields CDR1 MNHEY and CDR2 SMNVEV (reference sequence). Written as DNA, the CDR3 is TGTGCCAGCAGTGAGAGGGGGCTCGGCTATGGCTACACCTTC. Protein: CASSERGLGYGYTF.